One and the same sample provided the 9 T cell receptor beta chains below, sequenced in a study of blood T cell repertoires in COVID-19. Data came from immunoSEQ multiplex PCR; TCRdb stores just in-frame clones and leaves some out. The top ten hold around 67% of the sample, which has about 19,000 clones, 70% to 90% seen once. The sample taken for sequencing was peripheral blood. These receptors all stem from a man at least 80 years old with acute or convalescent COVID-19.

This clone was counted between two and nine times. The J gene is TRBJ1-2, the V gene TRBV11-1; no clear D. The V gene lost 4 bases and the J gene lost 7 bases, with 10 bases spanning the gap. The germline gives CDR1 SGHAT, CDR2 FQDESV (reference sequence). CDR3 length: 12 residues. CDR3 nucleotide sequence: TGTGCCAGCAGCTCCACCATGGCTGGCTACACCTTC. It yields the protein CASSSTMAGYTF.

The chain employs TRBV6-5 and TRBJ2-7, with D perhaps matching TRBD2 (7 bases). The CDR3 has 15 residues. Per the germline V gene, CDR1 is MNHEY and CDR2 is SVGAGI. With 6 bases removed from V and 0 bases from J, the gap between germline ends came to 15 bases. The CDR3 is CASRLGRGASYEQYF. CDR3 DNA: TGTGCCAGCAGATTGGGACGGGGGGCCTCCTACGAGCAGTACTTC.

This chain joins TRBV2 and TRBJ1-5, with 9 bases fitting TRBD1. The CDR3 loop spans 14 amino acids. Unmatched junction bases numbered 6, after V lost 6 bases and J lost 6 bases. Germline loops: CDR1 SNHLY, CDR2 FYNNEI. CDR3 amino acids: CASRDTGGFQPQHF. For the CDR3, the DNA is TGTGCCAGCAGAGATACAGGGGGCTTTCAGCCCCAGCATTTT. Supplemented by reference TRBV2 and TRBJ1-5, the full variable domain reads EPEVTQTPSHQVTQMGQEVILRCVPISNHLYFYWYRQILGQKVEFLVSFYNNEISEKSEIFDDQFSVERPDGSNFTLKIRSTKLEDSAMYFCASRDTGGFQPQHFGDGTRLSIL.

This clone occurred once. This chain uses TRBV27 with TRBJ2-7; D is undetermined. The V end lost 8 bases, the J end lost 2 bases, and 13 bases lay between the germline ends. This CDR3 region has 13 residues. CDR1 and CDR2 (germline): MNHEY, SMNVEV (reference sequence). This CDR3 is CASFSRITYEQYF. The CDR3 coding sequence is TGTGCCAGCTTCAGCAGGATTACCTACGAGCAGTACTTC.

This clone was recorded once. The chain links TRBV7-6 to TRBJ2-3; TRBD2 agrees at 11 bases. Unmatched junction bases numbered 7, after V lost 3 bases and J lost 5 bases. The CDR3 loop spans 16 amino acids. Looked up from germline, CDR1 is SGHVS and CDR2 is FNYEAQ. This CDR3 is CASSFGSGGAGDTQYF. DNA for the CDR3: TGTGCCAGCAGCTTCGGTAGCGGGGGGGCCGGAGATACGCAGTATTTT.

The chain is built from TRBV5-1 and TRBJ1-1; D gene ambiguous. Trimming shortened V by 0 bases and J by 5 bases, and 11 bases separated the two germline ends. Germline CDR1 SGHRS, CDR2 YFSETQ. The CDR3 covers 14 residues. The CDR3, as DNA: TGCGCCAGCAGCTTGGAATCACCGAGGACTGAAGCTTTCTTT. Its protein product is CASSLESPRTEAFF.

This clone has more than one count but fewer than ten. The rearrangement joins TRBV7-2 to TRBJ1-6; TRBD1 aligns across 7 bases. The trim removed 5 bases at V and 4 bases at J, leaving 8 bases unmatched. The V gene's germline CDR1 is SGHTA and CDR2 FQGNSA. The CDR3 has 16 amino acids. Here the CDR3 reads CASSPRQGPYNSPLHF. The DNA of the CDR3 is TGTGCCAGCAGCCCGCGACAGGGCCCTTATAATTCACCCCTCCACTTT.

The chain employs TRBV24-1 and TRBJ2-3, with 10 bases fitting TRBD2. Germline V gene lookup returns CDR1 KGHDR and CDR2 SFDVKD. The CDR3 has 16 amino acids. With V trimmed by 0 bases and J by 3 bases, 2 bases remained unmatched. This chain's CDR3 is CATSDLKRGGTDTQYF. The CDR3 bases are TGTGCCACCAGTGATTTGAAGCGGGGGGGAACAGATACGCAGTATTTT.

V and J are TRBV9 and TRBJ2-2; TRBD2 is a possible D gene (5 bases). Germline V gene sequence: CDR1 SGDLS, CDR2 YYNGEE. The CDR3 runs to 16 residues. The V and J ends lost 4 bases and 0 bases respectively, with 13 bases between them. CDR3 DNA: TGTGCCAGCAGCTACACTCTCGGGGCGAACACCGGGGAGCTGTTTTTT. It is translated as CASSYTLGANTGELFF.